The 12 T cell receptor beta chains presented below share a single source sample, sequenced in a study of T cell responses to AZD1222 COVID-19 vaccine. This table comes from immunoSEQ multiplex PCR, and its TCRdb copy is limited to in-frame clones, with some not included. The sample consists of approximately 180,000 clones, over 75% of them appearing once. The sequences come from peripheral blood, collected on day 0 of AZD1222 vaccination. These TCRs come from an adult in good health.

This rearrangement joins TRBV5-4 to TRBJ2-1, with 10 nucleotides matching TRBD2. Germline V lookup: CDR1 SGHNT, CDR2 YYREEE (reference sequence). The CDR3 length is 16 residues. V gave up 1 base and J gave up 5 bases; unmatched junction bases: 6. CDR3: CASSLMSGGGHNEQFF. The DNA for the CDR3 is TGTGCCAGCAGCTTGATGAGCGGGGGGGGACACAATGAGCAGTTCTTC.

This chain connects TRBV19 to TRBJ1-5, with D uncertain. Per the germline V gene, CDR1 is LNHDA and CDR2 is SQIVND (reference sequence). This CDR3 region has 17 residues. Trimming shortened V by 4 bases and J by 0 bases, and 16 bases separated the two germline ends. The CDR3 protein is CASSTLSETDSNQPQHF. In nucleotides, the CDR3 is TGTGCCAGTAGTACGCTCTCAGAGACGGATAGCAATCAGCCCCAGCATTTT.

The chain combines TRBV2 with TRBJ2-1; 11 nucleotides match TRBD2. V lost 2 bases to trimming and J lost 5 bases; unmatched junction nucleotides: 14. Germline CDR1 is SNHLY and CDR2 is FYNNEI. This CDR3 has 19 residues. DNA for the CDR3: TGTGCCAGCAGTGAAAGTAGGGGACTAGCGGTAGGCTCTCACAATGAGCAGTTCTTC. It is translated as CASSESRGLAVGSHNEQFF.

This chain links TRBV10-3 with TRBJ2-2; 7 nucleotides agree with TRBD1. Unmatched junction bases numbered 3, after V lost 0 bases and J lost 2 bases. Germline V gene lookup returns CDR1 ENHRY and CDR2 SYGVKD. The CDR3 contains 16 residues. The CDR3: CAISESGTDNTGELFF. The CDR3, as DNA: TGTGCCATCAGTGAGTCTGGGACAGACAACACCGGGGAGCTGTTTTTT.

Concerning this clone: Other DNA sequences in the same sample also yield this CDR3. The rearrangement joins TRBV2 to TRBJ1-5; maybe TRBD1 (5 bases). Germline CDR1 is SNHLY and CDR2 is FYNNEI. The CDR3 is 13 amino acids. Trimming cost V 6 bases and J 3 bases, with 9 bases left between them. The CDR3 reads CASRRDSNQPQHF. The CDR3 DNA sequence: TGTGCCAGCAGGCGGGACTCCAATCAGCCCCAGCATTTT.

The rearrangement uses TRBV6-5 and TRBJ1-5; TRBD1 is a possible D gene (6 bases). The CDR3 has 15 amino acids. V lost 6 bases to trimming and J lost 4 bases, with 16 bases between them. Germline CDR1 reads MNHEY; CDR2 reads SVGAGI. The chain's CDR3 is CASRQVWDKNQPQHF. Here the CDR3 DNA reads TGTGCCAGCAGGCAGGTGTGGGACAAAAATCAGCCCCAGCATTTT.

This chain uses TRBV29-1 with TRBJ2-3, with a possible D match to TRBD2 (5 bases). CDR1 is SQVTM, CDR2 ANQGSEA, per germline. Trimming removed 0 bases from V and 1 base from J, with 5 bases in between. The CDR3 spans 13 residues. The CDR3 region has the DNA TGCAGCGTTGAAGAGGGAGGCACAGATACGCAGTATTTT. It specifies CSVEEGGTDTQYF.

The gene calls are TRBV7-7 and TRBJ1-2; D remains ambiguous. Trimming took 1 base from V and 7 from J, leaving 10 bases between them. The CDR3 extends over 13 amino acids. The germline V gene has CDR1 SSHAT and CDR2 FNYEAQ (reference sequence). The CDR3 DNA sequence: TGTGCCAGCAGCTTAGAAAGCGCTTCTGGCTACACCTTC. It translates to CASSLESASGYTF.

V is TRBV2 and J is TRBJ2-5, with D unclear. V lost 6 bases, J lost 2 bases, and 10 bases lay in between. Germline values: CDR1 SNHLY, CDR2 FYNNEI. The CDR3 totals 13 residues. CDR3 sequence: CASSDGGQETQYF. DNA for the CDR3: TGTGCCAGCAGCGACGGCGGACAAGAGACCCAGTACTTC.

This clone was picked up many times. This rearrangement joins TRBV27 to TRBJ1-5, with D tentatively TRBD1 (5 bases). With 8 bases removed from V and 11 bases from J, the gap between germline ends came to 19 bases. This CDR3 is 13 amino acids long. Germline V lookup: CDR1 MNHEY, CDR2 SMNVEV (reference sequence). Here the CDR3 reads CASGGGAGRAQHF. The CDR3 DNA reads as TGTGCCAGCGGGGGAGGGGCAGGAAGGGCCCAGCATTTT.

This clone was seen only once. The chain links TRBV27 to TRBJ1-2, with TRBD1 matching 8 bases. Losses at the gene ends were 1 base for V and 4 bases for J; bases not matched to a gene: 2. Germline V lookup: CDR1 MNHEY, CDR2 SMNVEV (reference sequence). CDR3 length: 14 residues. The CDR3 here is CASSLLQGAYGYTF. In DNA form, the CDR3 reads TGTGCCAGCAGTTTATTGCAGGGGGCCTATGGCTACACCTTC.

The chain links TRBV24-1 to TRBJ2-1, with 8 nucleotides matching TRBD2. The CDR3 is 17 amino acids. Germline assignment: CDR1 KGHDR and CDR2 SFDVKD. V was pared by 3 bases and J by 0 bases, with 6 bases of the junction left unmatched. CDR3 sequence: CATSDPGLAVSYNEQFF. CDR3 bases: TGTGCCACCAGTGATCCAGGACTAGCCGTCTCCTACAATGAGCAGTTCTTC.